What follows are 24 T cell receptor beta chains derived from one specimen sequenced in a study. A single record per CDR3 protein comes from TCRdb applying MiXCR to the 5' RACE reads. This sample has around 57,000 distinct CDR3 sequences, with more than 25% found just once. Sequencing input: tumor-infiltrating memory CD4+ T cells sorted from the breast tumor. As to subset: memory CD4+ T cells, CD4+CD45RO+CD25-. Source of these receptors: a female donor with breast cancer.

There are a few counts of this clonotype. The chain is built from TRBV7-2 and TRBJ2-3; D is undetermined. This CDR3 is 16 amino acids long. Germline lookup yields CDR1 SGHTA and CDR2 FQGNSA. With 1 base removed from V and 2 bases from J, the gap between germline ends came to 13 bases. CDR3 protein: CASSLDGVLHTDTQYF. The CDR3 nucleotides read TGTGCCAGCAGCTTAGATGGTGTACTCCACACAGATACGCAGTATTTT.

This clonotype was seen a handful of times. This chain connects TRBV7-3 to TRBJ1-6, with no clear D. CDR3 length: 14 residues. V lost 1 base and J lost 7, with 8 bases in between. The germline gives CDR1 SGHTA, CDR2 FQGTGA. The CDR3 loop reads CASSLMARNSPLHF. As DNA, the CDR3 is TGTGCCAGCAGCTTAATGGCTAGAAATTCACCCCTCCACTTT. The full variable domain, with the rest looked up from reference TRBV7-3 and TRBJ1-6, is GAGVSQTPSNKVTEKGKYVELRCDPISGHTALYWYRQSLGQGPEFLIYFQGTGAADDSGLPNDRFFAVRPEGSVSTLKIQRTERGDSAVYLCASSLMARNSPLHFGNGTRLTVT.

The V and J genes are TRBV18 and TRBJ1-5; D is unresolved. This CDR3 is built from 17 residues. Per the germline V gene, CDR1 is KGHSH and CDR2 is LQKENI. Trimming took 0 bases from V and 6 from J, leaving 18 bases between them. The CDR3 region is CASSPPAGSESGQPQHF. As DNA, the CDR3 is TGTGCCAGCTCACCACCGGCCGGGTCGGAATCAGGTCAGCCCCAGCATTTT.

The chain recombines TRBV7-9 with TRBJ2-1, with D possibly matching TRBD2 (7 bases). CDR1 and CDR2 (germline): SEHNR, FQNEAQ (reference sequence). The V end was cut by 5 bases, the J end by 4 bases, with 18 bases between. The CDR3 has 16 amino acids. The CDR3 sequence is CASSASAGHLYNEQFF. In nucleotides, the CDR3 is TGTGCCAGCAGCGCCTCAGCGGGACACCTATACAATGAGCAGTTCTTC.

This sequence joins TRBV4-2 and TRBJ2-1, with 10 bases lining up with TRBD1. Germline V CDR1 and CDR2: LGHNA, YNFKEQ. This CDR3 has 13 residues. Trimming took 10 bases from V and 9 from J; bases not matched to a gene: 9. The CDR3 DNA follows: TGTGCCACCCGGGGACAGGGGTGGGCTGAGCAGTTCTTC. The encoded protein is CATRGQGWAEQFF.

The chain couples TRBV6-5 to TRBJ2-3; 16 bases align to TRBD2. Germline V gene sequence: CDR1 MNHEY, CDR2 SVGAGI. V shed 6 bases and J 4 bases; nucleotides not matched to a gene: 7. CDR3 size: 17 residues. The CDR3 reads CASSPGLAGGLADTQYF. The DNA for the CDR3 is TGTGCCAGCAGCCCGGGACTAGCGGGGGGGTTGGCAGATACGCAGTATTTT.

The chain joins TRBV6-6 to TRBJ2-1; TRBD1 matches 9 bases. The CDR3 has 15 residues. Germline CDR1 MNHNY, CDR2 SVGAGI (reference sequence). After removal of 6 bases from V and 8 bases from J, the junction contained 11 bases not matched to a gene. The CDR3 DNA reads TGTGCCAGCAGAGCCGGGACAGGGCTGGAATATGAGCAGTTCTTC. It translates to CASRAGTGLEYEQFF.

The chain combines TRBV4-1 with TRBJ1-5, with D possibly being TRBD1 (6 bases). Germline V lookup: CDR1 MGHRA, CDR2 YSYEKL. The CDR3 length is 16 residues. Between the trimmed V and J ends, which lost 1 base and 7 bases, there was a span of 17 bases. The CDR3 DNA reads TGCGCCAGCAGCCAAGTCGGCCAGAAAAGGGGGCAGCCCCAGCATTTT. Its translation: CASSQVGQKRGQPQHF.

This clonotype was counted between two and nine times. This rearrangement joins TRBV6-6 to TRBJ1-2; D ambiguous. CDR3 length equals 13 residues. Trimming stripped 2 bases from V and 6 bases from J, with 10 bases between. Germline V CDR1 and CDR2: MNHNY, SVGAGI (reference sequence). CDR3: CASSYAVGDGYTF. CDR3 in DNA: TGTGCCAGCAGTTACGCCGTGGGTGATGGCTACACCTTC.

The chain combines TRBV6-6 with TRBJ2-1; D is perhaps TRBD1 (6 bases). Germline values: CDR1 MNHNY, CDR2 SVGAGI (reference sequence). V dropped 6 bases and J dropped 7 bases, with 13 bases sitting between them. There are 13 residues in the CDR3. In DNA, the CDR3 is TGTGCCAGCAGCCGAAGGCAGGGGAATGAGCAGTTCTTC. Translated, it gives CASSRRQGNEQFF.

This clonotype was counted many times. The V call is TRBV6-5, the J call TRBJ1-3, with D possibly TRBD1 on 5 matching bases. Germline V gives CDR1 MNHEY, CDR2 SVGAGI. Trimming left V 6 bases short and J 4 bases short, with 10 bases between. The CDR3 is made up of 13 amino acids. The CDR3 is CASSGTMGNTIYF. Here the CDR3 DNA reads TGTGCCAGCAGCGGGACGATGGGAAACACCATATATTTT.

The V call is TRBV5-6, the J call TRBJ2-1; the D is unclear. This CDR3 spans 14 amino acids. Germline CDR1 is SGHDT and CDR2 is YYEEEE. V was cut by 1 base and J by 10 bases, with 15 bases left in between. CDR3 protein: CASSLSPAMGEQFF. The DNA for the CDR3 is TGTGCCAGCAGCTTGAGCCCGGCGATGGGGGAGCAGTTCTTC.

This clonotype was seen repeatedly, ten times or more. The gene calls are TRBV9 and TRBJ2-3, with 8 bases aligning to TRBD1. After removal of 2 bases from V and 7 bases from J, the junction contained 6 bases not matched to a gene. CDR3 length: 14 residues. Germline V lookup: CDR1 SGDLS, CDR2 YYNGEE. CDR3 in DNA: TGTGCCAGCAGCGTCGGGACAGGCGAAAATACGCAGTATTTT. Its translation: CASSVGTGENTQYF.

The chain carries TRBV28 and TRBJ2-4; D unclear. This CDR3 has 20 residues. Germline lookup yields CDR1 MDHEN and CDR2 SYDVKM. Trimming took off 3 bases at V and 1 base at J, with 25 bases between the two ends. The CDR3 DNA reads TGTGCCAGCAGTTTTGGTATCTCGGCAGGTGGGGTGATGGCCAAAAACATTCAGTACTTC. The encoded protein is CASSFGISAGGVMAKNIQYF.

V usage is TRBV20-1 and J usage is TRBJ2-5; the D gene is possibly TRBD1 (5 bases). CDR1 DFQATT and CDR2 SNEGSKA come from the germline V gene (reference sequence). CDR3 length: 15 amino acids. V was pared by 6 bases and J by 4 bases, with 21 bases between. Written as DNA, the CDR3 is TGCAGTGCCCCGGAAGGGGCCAATGTAAGAGAGACCCAGTACTTC. This encodes CSAPEGANVRETQYF.

The gene calls are TRBV6-2 or TRBV6-3 and TRBJ2-5, with D maybe TRBD1 (5 bases). Germline CDR1 reads MNHEY; CDR2 reads SVGEGT. V lost 4 bases, J lost 4 bases, and 13 bases lay in between. The CDR3 contains 14 residues. The CDR3 protein is CASSFRVSGETQYF. CDR3 sequence (DNA): TGTGCCAGCAGTTTCAGGGTGTCGGGAGAGACCCAGTACTTC.

The V call is TRBV12-3 or TRBV12-4, the J call TRBJ2-5; 10 positions match TRBD2. This CDR3 is 13 amino acids long. V lost 6 bases, J lost 5 bases, and 3 bases stayed unmatched. The chain's CDR3 is CASSTSGTETQYF. The CDR3 bases are TGTGCCAGCAGCACTAGCGGGACCGAGACCCAGTACTTC.

The chain uses TRBV9 and TRBJ2-2; D is possibly TRBD1 (6 bases). Germline-derived CDR1 and CDR2 are SGDLS and YYNGEE. The CDR3 sequence is 12 residues long. V lost 5 bases to trimming and J lost 6 bases, with 8 bases between them. The CDR3 DNA follows: TGTGCCAGCAGGGACAGCTCCGGGGAGCTGTTTTTT. Protein product: CASRDSSGELFF.

This clonotype turned up a few times. The chain uses TRBV3-1 and TRBJ1-1; TRBD1 agrees at 7 bases. Per germline, CDR1 LGHDT and CDR2 YNNKEL (reference sequence). The CDR3 length is 13 residues. J lost 5 bases, V lost 1 base, and 1 base had no gene match. DNA for the CDR3: TGTGCCAGCAGCCAAGTCAGGGGGACTGAAGCTTTCTTT. Translating gives CASSQVRGTEAFF.

V is TRBV7-2 and J is TRBJ2-4, with no clear D. This CDR3 is 12 amino acids long. In germline, CDR1 is SGHTA, CDR2 FQGNSA. V shed 6 bases and J shed 4 bases, with 7 bases lying between them. The CDR3 DNA reads TGTGCCAGCAGTTTTACAAAAAACATTCAGTACTTC. Translation gives CASSFTKNIQYF.

This clonotype was seen a few times. J is TRBJ1-2 and V is TRBV4-2; 9 positions agree with TRBD1. The CDR3 totals 15 residues. Trimming cost V 0 bases and J 3 bases; bases outside gene matches: 2. Germline V lookup: CDR1 LGHNA, CDR2 YNFKEQ. The CDR3 here is CASSQDRTGDYGYTF. CDR3 DNA: TGTGCCAGCAGCCAAGATAGGACAGGGGACTATGGCTACACCTTC.

This clonotype was observed a few times. J is TRBJ1-4 and V is TRBV6-2 or TRBV6-3; D not resolved. CDR1 is MNHEY and CDR2 is SVGEGT in the germline V gene. Trimming left V 3 bases short and J 7 bases short, with 12 bases between. The CDR3 consists of 14 residues. CDR3 region: CASSYSLEGEKLFF. In DNA form, the CDR3 reads TGTGCCAGCAGTTATAGCTTGGAGGGTGAAAAACTGTTTTTT.

CDR3 nucleotide sequence: TGCAGTGCTAGAAGACAGCCCCTAGACGCCAACGTCCTGACTTTC. It specifies CSARRQPLDANVLTF. The rearrangement links TRBV20-1 to TRBJ2-6; tentative D call: TRBD1 (5 bases). The CDR3 totals 15 residues. V dropped 2 bases and J dropped 7 bases, with 15 bases sitting between them. Germline V gene sequence: CDR1 DFQATT, CDR2 SNEGSKA (reference sequence).

This clonotype has at least ten counts. The J gene is TRBJ2-7, the V gene TRBV7-6, with TRBD2 as a possible D gene (5 bases). The CDR3 is made up of 14 amino acids. Trimming took 4 bases from V and 4 from J, leaving 14 bases between them. Germline CDR1 reads SGHVS; CDR2 reads FNYEAQ. The CDR3 DNA is TGTGCCAGCAGCTCACCCGGAGGTGGATACGAGCAGTACTTC. Its protein is CASSSPGGGYEQYF.